The subject of this entry is one T cell receptor beta chain. Its antigen is not identified. The sample holds other DNA sequences that translate to the same CDR3. This specimen comes from a study of shared clonotypes between healthy human individuals. This CDR3 has 17 residues. Deletions cut 3 bases from V and 0 bases from J, with 12 bases between. The germline gives CDR1 WSHSY, CDR2 SAAADI. The split of CD4+ cells yielded CD45RA+ naive and CD45RA-negative memory subsets. Study-wide findings and caveats: Of the naive CD4 clonotypes, 4% to 5% were shared across several donors.

For each subset, genomic DNA was distributed in equal portions over several immunoSEQ plates. Clones were read by immunoSEQ multiplex PCR, and TCRdb kept only the in-frame ones, dropping some. The sample carries over 2 million clones, 85% to 95% recorded once. The clonotype comes from a man aged 18 to 35 in good health. The genes are TRBV10-2 and TRBJ1-6; the D is unclear. Sequencing used naive CD4+ T cells sorted from blood. Subset in this sample: CD45RA+ positively selected. CDR3 protein: CASSDRPGSSYNSPLHF. In DNA, the CDR3 is TGCGCCAGCAGTGATCGGCCGGGGAGCTCCTATAATTCACCCCTCCACTTT.